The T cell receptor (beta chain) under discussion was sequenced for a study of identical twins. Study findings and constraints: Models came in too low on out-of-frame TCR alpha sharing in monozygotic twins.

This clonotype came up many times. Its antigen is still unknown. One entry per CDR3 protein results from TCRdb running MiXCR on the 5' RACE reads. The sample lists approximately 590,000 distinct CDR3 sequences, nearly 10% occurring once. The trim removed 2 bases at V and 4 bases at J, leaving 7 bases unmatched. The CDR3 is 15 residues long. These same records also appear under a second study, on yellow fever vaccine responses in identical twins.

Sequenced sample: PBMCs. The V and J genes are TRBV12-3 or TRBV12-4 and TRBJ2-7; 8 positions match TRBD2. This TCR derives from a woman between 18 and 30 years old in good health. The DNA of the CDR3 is TGTGCCAGCAGTTTAATGGCGGGAGGACCATACGAGCAGTACTTC. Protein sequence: CASSLMAGGPYEQYF.